One TCR beta chain is described in this entry. The antigen remains unidentified. The CDR3 spans 15 residues. Germline V gene data show CDR1 as MNHEY and CDR2 as SVGAGI. Trimming cost V 6 bases and J 3 bases, with 17 bases left between them. The PCR contained 60 Vbeta and 13 Jbeta primers. As handled by the study authors: Unique TCR beta chains totaled some 80 million in a later count, with approximately 11 million of them shared. This table comes from immunoSEQ multiplex PCR, and its TCRdb copy is limited to in-frame clones, with some not included. V and J calls plus clone size are reproduced from that table; the DNA served to infer D and trimming. The table lists 170,000 or so clones, 75% to 90% of them singletons, with roughly 1.6% in the top ten. The data were obtained in a study of cytomegalovirus exposure and HLA in healthy donors. Study-wide results and caveats: When a later analysis was performed, an Asian-associated ancestry cluster reportedly had fewer N-insertions than the roughly 730-donor mean. TCR beta sequences reportedly predicted the HLA-A and HLA-B alleles of most subjects accurately.

Specimen: PBMCs. The chain recombines TRBV6-5 with TRBJ1-1; tentative D call: TRBD1 (6 bases). This TCR derives from a man aged 50-59 years in good health and CMV-seronegative. The CDR3, as DNA: TGTGCCAGCAGCCCACAGGGTTTACGTTACACTGAAGCTTTCTTT. Translated: CASSPQGLRYTEAFF.